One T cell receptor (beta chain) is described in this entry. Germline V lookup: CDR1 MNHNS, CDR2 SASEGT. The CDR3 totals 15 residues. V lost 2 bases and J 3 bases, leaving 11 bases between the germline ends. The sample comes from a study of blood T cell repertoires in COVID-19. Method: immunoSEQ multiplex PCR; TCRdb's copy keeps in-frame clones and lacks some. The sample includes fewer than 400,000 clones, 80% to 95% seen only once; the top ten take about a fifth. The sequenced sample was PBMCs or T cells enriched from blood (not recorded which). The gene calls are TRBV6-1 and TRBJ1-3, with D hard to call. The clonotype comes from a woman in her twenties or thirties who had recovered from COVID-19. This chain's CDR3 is CASSERQIIGNTIYF. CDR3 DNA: TGTGCCAGCAGTGAACGACAAATCATTGGAAACACCATATATTTT.